The 10 T cell receptor beta chains reported below all come from one sample, sequenced in a study of identical twins. TCRdb analysed the 5' RACE reads with MiXCR anew, one entry per CDR3 protein. The table records about 520,000 distinct CDR3 sequences, 20% to 25% of them present only once. In addition, the sample was reused for a study of T cells expressing NK-cell markers.

What was sequenced was CD4+ T cells sorted from blood. These receptors all stem from a woman aged 18-30 years in good health.

This clonotype was observed a handful of times. The rearrangement joins TRBV6-1 to TRBJ2-1, with TRBD2 matching 8 bases. V was clipped by 4 bases and J by 0 bases; unmatched bases: 5. This CDR3 is 16 amino acids long. CDR1 and CDR2 from the germline V gene are MNHNS and SASEGT. The CDR3 is CASSAVAGSSYNEQFF. CDR3 coding DNA: TGTGCCAGCAGTGCAGTAGCGGGGAGCTCCTACAATGAGCAGTTCTTC.

This sequence joins TRBV6-2 or TRBV6-3 and TRBJ2-1, with D possibly matching TRBD2 (6 bases). The germline V gene has CDR1 MNHEY and CDR2 SVGEGT. CDR3 size: 16 residues. Trimming stripped 2 bases from V and 1 base from J, with 12 bases between. CDR3 amino acids: CASSYPPGTSYNEQFF. Here the CDR3 DNA reads TGTGCCAGCAGTTACCCCCCGGGGACTTCCTACAATGAGCAGTTCTTC.

The J gene is TRBJ2-3, the V gene TRBV10-3; D might be TRBD2 (5 bases). The CDR3 runs to 12 residues. V was clipped by 6 bases and J by 5 bases, with 9 bases between them. CDR1 and CDR2 from the germline V gene are ENHRY and SYGVKD. DNA for the CDR3: TGTGCCATCAGGAACGAGGGAGATACGCAGTATTTT. This codes for CAIRNEGDTQYF.

This clonotype occurred a few times. The chain uses TRBV20-1 and TRBJ2-3, with a weak D call TRBD2 (6 bases). This CDR3 contains 14 residues. The germline V gene has CDR1 DFQATT and CDR2 SNEGSKA (reference sequence). Trimming cost V 2 bases and J 1 base, with 10 bases left between them. The CDR3 spells CSARLVAGTDTQYF. CDR3 nucleotides: TGCAGTGCTAGATTGGTAGCGGGCACAGATACGCAGTATTTT.

The sample holds many counts of this clonotype. The chain carries TRBV28 and TRBJ1-1, with D possibly matching TRBD1 (5 bases). Trimming removed 6 bases at V and 1 base at J, with 15 bases between. CDR1 is MDHEN and CDR2 is SYDVKM in the germline V gene. The CDR3 spans 15 residues. The CDR3 nucleotides are TGTGCCAGCAGGCAACCGGGACGGGCGAACACTGAAGCTTTCTTT. Its translation: CASRQPGRANTEAFF.

This clonotype has just a few counts. This chain joins TRBV6-5 and TRBJ2-7, with D possibly being TRBD1 (5 bases). Deletions cut 2 bases from V and 2 bases from J, with 10 bases between. The CDR3 loop spans 14 amino acids. Germline-derived CDR1 and CDR2 are MNHEY and SVGAGI. Here the CDR3 reads CASSYRDSTYEQYF. CDR3 nucleotide sequence: TGTGCCAGCAGTTACCGAGACAGTACCTACGAGCAGTACTTC.

The rearrangement links TRBV12-3 or TRBV12-4 to TRBJ2-5; D is uncertain. Trimming cost V 1 base and J 0 bases, with 15 bases left between them. The CDR3 has 17 residues. The CDR3 DNA reads as TGTGCCAGCAGTTTAGGTCAAAGGCCGATAGACCAAGAGACCCAGTACTTC. Protein product: CASSLGQRPIDQETQYF.

The chain uses TRBV20-1 and TRBJ2-3; 7 nucleotides align to TRBD2. Germline V CDR1 and CDR2: DFQATT, SNEGSKA (reference sequence). Trimming removed 5 bases from V and 6 bases from J; junction bases left unmatched: 11. This CDR3 is 14 amino acids long. For the CDR3, the DNA is TGCAGTGCTCATAGAGGCGGGAGTTTTGATACGCAGTATTTT. This translates into CSAHRGGSFDTQYF.

This sequence joins TRBV29-1 and TRBJ2-7; 8 nucleotides agree with TRBD1. With V trimmed by 6 bases and J by 4 bases, 20 bases remained unmatched. Germline V gene sequence: CDR1 SQVTM, CDR2 ANQGSEA. This CDR3 is 17 amino acids long. The CDR3 sequence: CSVAGTGDFPNPYEQYF. CDR3 DNA sequence: TGCAGCGTCGCCGGGACAGGTGACTTCCCAAACCCTTACGAGCAGTACTTC.

This clonotype was seen repeatedly, ten times or more. The V call is TRBV29-1, the J call TRBJ2-4; D tentatively reads TRBD1 or TRBD2 (5 bases each). Trimming left V 5 bases short and J 9 bases short, with 14 bases between. The CDR3 runs 12 residues. Germline lookup yields CDR1 SQVTM and CDR2 ANQGSEA. The DNA for the CDR3 is TGCAGCGTTTCATCCGGGGCGGGCATTCAGTACTTC. Translating it yields CSVSSGAGIQYF.